The entry below gives a single T cell receptor beta chain sequence along with its context. What it recognizes is unknown. The assay was immunoSEQ multiplex PCR, and TCRdb's table has in-frame clones only and misses some. The profile shows approximately 17,000 clones, about four fifths of them singletons. This record comes from a study of OX40 agonist ivuxolimab in advanced cancers. Overall study: One patient with hepatocellular carcinoma and two with cutaneous melanoma, three in all, had partial responses.

The CDR3 has 14 residues. V lost 6 bases and J 6 bases, leaving 15 bases between the germline ends. Germline CDR1 is KGHSH and CDR2 is LQKENI. Study conclusions and caveats: On average, CD8+ T cells showed a greater number of expanded clones than CD4+. Patients with a partial response at 0.1-3.0 mg/kg had among the lowest clonal expansion.

The rearrangement uses TRBV18 and TRBJ1-5; TRBD1 is a possible D gene (5 bases). This receptor was identified in an adult with an advanced solid tumor such as melanoma, head and neck, liver or kidney cancer. Material: CD4+ or CD8+ T cells sorted from blood, obtained in a trial of the OX40 agonist ivuxolimab. The CDR3 reads CASSPGIGGQPQHF. CDR3 DNA: TGTGCCAGCTCTCCCGGGATCGGGGGTCAGCCCCAGCATTTT.